These 28 T cell receptor beta chains were all obtained from the same sample, sequenced in a study of blood T cell repertoires in COVID-19 (dated by TCRdb to 2020 to 2021). The method was the immunoSEQ multiplex PCR assay. Drawn from immuneACCESS, this table holds only the in-frame rearrangements with V and J called that TCRdb kept. Clones are partly lost; checked studies trace under half to an unresolved V gene and leave the rest unexplained. The sample table records fewer than 500,000 clones; roughly nine tenths of these occur just once. The ten largest account for 1.1% of the sample. Sequencing was performed on PBMCs or T cells enriched from blood (not recorded which). Receptors were obtained from a man aged 25-40 years who had recovered from COVID-19.

The gene calls are TRBV3-1 (or the pseudogene TRBV3-2) and TRBJ2-7; perhaps TRBD2 as D (5 bases). Trimming left V 1 base short and J 7 bases short, with 17 bases between. This CDR3 is 15 amino acids long. Germline CDR1 and CDR2: LGHDT and YNNKEL (reference sequence). CDR3 coding DNA: TGTGCCAGCAGCCAAGGACCTACTAGGTCTGGTGAGCAGTACTTC. It yields the protein CASSQGPTRSGEQYF.

V usage is TRBV21-1 and J usage is TRBJ2-1; the D call in the table, TRBD2, was not verified against the DNA. TRBV21-1 is assigned pseudogene status. The CDR3 has 14 amino acids. CDR3 region: CASSKGSPLDEQFF. In DNA form, the CDR3 reads TGTGCCAGCAGCAAAGGGTCTCCACTAGATGAGCAGTTCTTC.

This chain uses TRBV11-2 with TRBJ2-1; TRBD1 matches 7 bases. The trim removed 5 bases at V and 6 bases at J, leaving 7 bases unmatched. Germline CDR1 and CDR2: SGHAT and FQNNGV. There are 14 residues in the CDR3. In DNA, the CDR3 is TGTGCCAGCAGCCCTACTTCAGGGGGCAATGAGCAGTTCTTC. It specifies CASSPTSGGNEQFF. The variable domain in full, with the rest retrieved from reference TRBV11-2 and TRBJ2-1, is EAGVAQSPRYKIIEKRQSVAFWCNPISGHATLYWYQQILGQGPKLLIQFQNNGVVDDSQLPKDRFSAERLKGVDSTLKIQPAKLEDSAVYLCASSPTSGGNEQFFGPGTRLTVL.

J is TRBJ2-1 and V is TRBV28; unclear D gene. The germline V gene has CDR1 MDHEN and CDR2 SYDVKM. V lost 5 bases and J 0 bases, leaving 14 bases between the germline ends. The CDR3 is 16 amino acids. CDR3 DNA: TGTGCCAGCAGTCCTCCGACTGGAAGCTCCTACAATGAGCAGTTCTTC. Its protein is CASSPPTGSSYNEQFF.

The rearrangement uses TRBV18 and TRBJ2-7; 12 bases fit TRBD2. The CDR3 is 16 amino acids. V was clipped by 6 bases and J by 2 bases; unmatched bases: 8. Germline loops: CDR1 KGHSH, CDR2 LQKENI. The CDR3 nucleotides read TGTGCCAGCTCCCGACTAGCGGGAGTGGTCCCCTACGAGCAGTACTTC. This codes for CASSRLAGVVPYEQYF.

V and J are TRBV5-4 and TRBJ2-7; a weak D match, TRBD2 (6 bases). This CDR3 has 16 residues. V was shortened by 5 bases and J by 0 bases, with 18 bases between the two germline ends. Germline lookup yields CDR1 SGHNT and CDR2 YYREEE (reference sequence). The CDR3 DNA is TGTGCCAGCAGTAGTCCCGGTGGGGGGAGCTCCTACGAGCAGTACTTC. Translating gives CASSSPGGGSSYEQYF.

This rearrangement joins TRBV11-3 to TRBJ2-1; 11 bases are shared with TRBD2. The ends lost 3 bases at V and 8 bases at J; junction bases unmatched: 6. The CDR3 extends over 15 amino acids. Per germline, CDR1 SGHNT and CDR2 YENEEA. The CDR3 here is CASSFSSGRFDEQFF. DNA for the CDR3: TGTGCCAGCAGCTTTTCTAGCGGGAGGTTCGATGAGCAGTTCTTC.

In its sample, this clone was seen once. This chain joins TRBV5-6 and TRBJ2-3; D may be TRBD2 (6 bases). Trimming left V 1 base short and J 4 bases short, with 10 bases between. Germline loops: CDR1 SGHDT, CDR2 YYEEEE. The CDR3 totals 14 residues. CDR3 nucleotide sequence: TGTGCCAGCAGCTTGACGGGAGAATCAGATACGCAGTATTTT. As protein: CASSLTGESDTQYF.

As for this clone: The sample has other DNA sequences that encode this CDR3 too. The chain employs TRBV5-5 and TRBJ2-1; 12 nucleotides line up with TRBD2. Trimming cost V 3 bases and J 4 bases; bases outside gene matches: 2. Germline CDR1 reads SGHKS; CDR2 reads YYEKEE (reference sequence). The length of the CDR3 is 15 residues. CDR3 bases: TGTGCCAGCAGCTCCGGGACTAGCGGGTACAATGAGCAGTTCTTC. It is translated as CASSSGTSGYNEQFF. Based on the CDR3 plus reference TRBV5-5 and TRBJ2-1, the full variable domain is DAGVTQSPTHLIKTRGQQVTLRCSPISGHKSVSWYQQVLGQGPQFIFQYYEKEERGRGNFPDRFSARQFPNYSSELNVNALLLGDSALYLCASSSGTSGYNEQFFGPGTRLTVL.

The chain carries TRBV5-1 and TRBJ1-2; D gene ambiguous. The V end lost 3 bases, the J end lost 3 bases, and 12 bases lay between the germline ends. CDR1 is SGHRS and CDR2 is YFSETQ in the germline V gene. The CDR3 has 14 amino acids. The CDR3 reads CASSSGGIDYGYTF. The CDR3 coding sequence is TGCGCCAGCAGCTCGGGAGGGATCGACTATGGCTACACCTTC.

This chain uses TRBV4-1 with TRBJ2-1; no clear D. With 0 bases removed from V and 9 bases from J, the gap between germline ends came to 6 bases. The length of the CDR3 is 12 residues. Germline CDR1 is MGHRA and CDR2 is YSYEKL. The CDR3 is CASSQDVGEQFF. As DNA, the CDR3 is TGCGCCAGCAGCCAAGATGTCGGTGAGCAGTTCTTC.

CDR3 DNA sequence: TGTGCCAGCTCACCCCGGGGTCCCACTGAGACCCAGTACTTC. It yields the protein CASSPRGPTETQYF. This chain connects TRBV18 to TRBJ2-5; a possible D gene is TRBD2 (5 bases). Germline V gene data show CDR1 as KGHSH and CDR2 as LQKENI. This CDR3 is built from 14 residues. V was trimmed by 3 bases and J by 5 bases, leaving 13 bases between them.

The chain recombines TRBV2 with TRBJ1-5; D is unclear. The germline gives CDR1 SNHLY, CDR2 FYNNEI. There are 12 residues in the CDR3. V lost 10 bases, J lost 1 base, and 8 bases lay in between. As DNA, the CDR3 is TGTGCCACGGCGGGGAGCAATCAGCCCCAGCATTTT. Its translation: CATAGSNQPQHF.

This clone was seen more than once but under ten times. This chain joins TRBV5-1 and TRBJ2-1; D might be TRBD2 (5 bases). Germline V gene data show CDR1 as SGHRS and CDR2 as YFSETQ. Trimming removed 4 bases at V and 3 bases at J, with 8 bases between. CDR3 length: 13 residues. DNA of the CDR3: TGCGCCAGCAGCGGGGAGAACTACAATGAGCAGTTCTTC. Residues: CASSGENYNEQFF.

CDR3 sequence (DNA): TGTGCCAGCAGTTTCCCAGGGACAGGGTTTTTTTCCGATGGCTACACCTTC. It translates to CASSFPGTGFFSDGYTF. The rearrangement uses TRBV28 and TRBJ1-2, with 9 bases aligning to TRBD1. V shed 3 bases and J 6 bases; nucleotides not matched to a gene: 14. The CDR3 loop spans 17 amino acids. Germline CDR1 is MDHEN and CDR2 is SYDVKM.

The V gene is TRBV5-4, the J gene TRBJ2-7; TRBD2 might be the D (5 bases). Germline loops: CDR1 SGHNT, CDR2 YYREEE (reference sequence). The V gene lost 0 bases and the J gene lost 7 bases, with 17 bases spanning the gap. The CDR3 is 15 amino acids. CDR3 bases: TGTGCCAGCAGCTTGGTTGGTGCCACTACGGGGGAGCAGTACTTC. Translated: CASSLVGATTGEQYF.

The J gene is TRBJ2-7, the V gene TRBV7-8; 13 bases align to TRBD2. CDR3 size: 16 residues. The V and J ends lost 2 bases and 0 bases, in that order; junction bases with no gene match: 1. Germline assignment: CDR1 SGHVS and CDR2 FQNEAQ. The CDR3 reads CASSLRTSGSSYEQYF. CDR3 nucleotides: TGTGCCAGCAGCTTAAGGACTAGCGGGAGCTCCTACGAGCAGTACTTC.

V and J are TRBV2 and TRBJ2-7; TRBD2 aligns across 13 bases. In germline, CDR1 is SNHLY, CDR2 FYNNEI. The V gene end was trimmed by 7 bases and the J gene end by 6 bases; junction bases not matched to a gene: 9. The CDR3 consists of 15 residues. The CDR3 bases are TGTGCCAGCACCTACACCGGGACTAGCGGGATCGAGCAGTACTTC. Residues: CASTYTGTSGIEQYF.

The chain uses TRBV2 and TRBJ1-2; D call uncertain. The CDR3 length is 13 residues. The ends were cut back, 4 bases at V and 0 bases at J, with 6 bases in the middle. The germline V gene has CDR1 SNHLY and CDR2 FYNNEI. The CDR3 DNA is TGTGCCAGCAGTGTAGCCTCTAACTATGGCTACACCTTC. Encoded protein: CASSVASNYGYTF.

In regard to this clone: A read error may produce the germline difference seen at one junction end. The chain couples TRBV6-5 to TRBJ1-2, with D hard to call. From germline, CDR1 is MNHEY and CDR2 SVGAGI. The CDR3 totals 14 residues. In DNA form, the CDR3 reads TGTGCCAGCAGTGACTCTGGCAGGAACTATGGCTACACCTTC. Translating it yields CASSDSGRNYGYTF.

V gene TRBV11-3 combines with J gene TRBJ1-5, with D possibly matching TRBD1 (5 bases). There are 16 residues in the CDR3. V was cut by 4 bases and J by 5 bases, with 18 bases left in between. Germline CDR1 reads SGHNT; CDR2 reads YENEEA. CDR3 sequence: CASSSRRGGRHQPQHF. For the CDR3, the DNA is TGTGCCAGCAGCTCCCGTCGGGGGGGTAGGCATCAGCCCCAGCATTTT.

The V gene is TRBV5-1, the J gene TRBJ1-2; TRBD1 aligns across 9 bases. Germline CDR1 SGHRS, CDR2 YFSETQ. After removal of 5 bases from V and 3 bases from J, the junction contained 5 bases not matched to a gene. CDR3 length: 14 amino acids. The CDR3 DNA sequence: TGCGCCAGCAGTACAGGGGGCGTCGACTATGGCTACACCTTC. It specifies CASSTGGVDYGYTF. Supplemented by reference TRBV5-1 and TRBJ1-2, the full variable domain reads KAGVTQTPRYLIKTRGQQVTLSCSPISGHRSVSWYQQTPGQGLQFLFEYFSETQRNKGNFPGRFSGRQFSNSRSEMNVSTLELGDSALYLCASSTGGVDYGYTFGSGTRLTVV.

The chain combines TRBV19 with TRBJ1-1, with a tentative D call TRBD1 (6 bases). V was pared by 6 bases and J by 2 bases, with 10 bases between. The CDR3 length is 13 residues. The germline CDR1 and CDR2 sequences are LNHDA and SQIVND (reference sequence). DNA for the CDR3: TGTGCCAGTAGGGAACAGGGTAACACTGAAGCTTTCTTT. Protein: CASREQGNTEAFF. Complete variable domain (other parts from reference TRBV19 and TRBJ1-1): DGGITQSPKYLFRKEGQNVTLSCEQNLNHDAMYWYRQDPGQGLRLIYYSQIVNDFQKGDIAEGYSVSREKKESFPLTVTSAQKNPTAFYLCASREQGNTEAFFGQGTRLTVV.

The V gene is TRBV3-1 (or the pseudogene TRBV3-2), the J gene TRBJ2-1, with D hard to call. The V gene's germline CDR1 is LGHDT and CDR2 YNNKEL (reference sequence). The CDR3 has 12 residues. The V and J ends lost 4 bases and 9 bases respectively, with 10 bases between them. The CDR3 DNA reads as TGTGCCAGCAGCCCCCGAGCCGGTGAGCAGTTCTTC. Translated: CASSPRAGEQFF.

This chain connects TRBV19 to TRBJ1-5, with D possibly being TRBD1 (5 bases). CDR1 and CDR2 from the germline V gene are LNHDA and SQIVND (reference sequence). This CDR3 comprises 15 residues. The V end lost 3 bases, the J end lost 2 bases, and 11 bases lay between the germline ends. This chain's CDR3 is CASSMGQAGNQPQHF. The CDR3, as DNA: TGTGCCAGTAGTATGGGGCAGGCCGGCAATCAGCCCCAGCATTTT.

The V and J genes are TRBV18 and TRBJ2-1; the match to TRBD2 covers 8 bases. Germline V gene lookup returns CDR1 KGHSH and CDR2 LQKENI. The ends lost 1 base at V and 8 bases at J; junction bases unmatched: 16. This CDR3 has 18 residues. The CDR3 reads CASSPQVPRAGALDEQFF. CDR3 DNA: TGTGCCAGCTCACCACAAGTCCCCAGAGCGGGAGCATTGGATGAGCAGTTCTTC.

The rearrangement uses TRBV5-4 and TRBJ2-7; D may be TRBD2 (6 bases). The CDR3 has 15 amino acids. V lost 4 bases and J lost 5, with 19 bases in between. CDR1 and CDR2 (germline): SGHNT, YYREEE (reference sequence). CDR3 coding DNA: TGTGCCAGCAGCCCTTTAGCGGCGGCCGGGGACGAGCAGTACTTC. Translating it yields CASSPLAAAGDEQYF.

V gene TRBV2 combines with J gene TRBJ2-5, with 14 bases that match TRBD2. J gave up 4 bases and V 9 bases, and 7 bases lay outside the gene matches. This CDR3 comprises 15 residues. Germline V gene sequence: CDR1 SNHLY, CDR2 FYNNEI. The CDR3 reads CARETSGRAGETQYF. The DNA of the CDR3 is TGTGCCAGAGAGACTAGCGGGAGGGCCGGAGAGACCCAGTACTTC.